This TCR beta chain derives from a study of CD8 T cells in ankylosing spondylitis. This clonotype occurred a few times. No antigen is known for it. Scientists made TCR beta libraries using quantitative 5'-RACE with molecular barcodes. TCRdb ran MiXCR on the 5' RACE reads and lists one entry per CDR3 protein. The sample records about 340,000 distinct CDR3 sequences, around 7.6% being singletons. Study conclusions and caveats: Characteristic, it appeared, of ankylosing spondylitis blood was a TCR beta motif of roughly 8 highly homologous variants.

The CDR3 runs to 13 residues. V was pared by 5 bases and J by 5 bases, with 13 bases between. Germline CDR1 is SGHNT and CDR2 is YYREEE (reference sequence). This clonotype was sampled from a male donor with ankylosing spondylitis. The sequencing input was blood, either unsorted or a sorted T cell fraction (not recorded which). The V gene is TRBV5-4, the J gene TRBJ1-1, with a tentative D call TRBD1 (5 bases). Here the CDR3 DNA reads TGTGCCAGCAGTTCCCGGGGGTCAACTGAAGCTTTCTTT. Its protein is CASSSRGSTEAFF.